This passage covers 15 T cell receptor beta chains from one sample sequenced in a study of vaccination effects on CD4 cells after COVID-19 (dated by TCRdb to between 2021 and 2024). Antigens for these TCRs are unknown. Receptors were amplified or captured by the immunoSEQ multiplex PCR assay. TCRdb obtained this table from immuneACCESS and retained in-frame rearrangements with V and J assigned. These tables miss some clones; where compared with another copy, unresolved V genes account for less than half of the shortfall, and the remainder is unexplained. The sample table lists about 41,000 clones, roughly 82% of them with a count of one. Jointly, the top ten make up about 3% of the sample. In the ViraFEST assay, PBMC were stimulated with viral peptide pools, and TCR sequencing was then used to find antigen-specific CD4+ T cell clonotypes based on their expansion. After around 10 days of culture, CD4+ T cells were isolated with the EasySep CD4+ T cell isolation kit. None of the healthy vaccine recipients had a prior SARS-CoV-2 infection, which was confirmed by nucleocapsid antibody tests that came back negative both before and after vaccination.

The sequences come from CD4+ T cells from PBMCs cultured with HCoV-NL63 spike peptides, collected before COVID-19 vaccination. The sample's cell subset or site label, decoded: HCoV-NL63 spike overlapping peptide pool stimulation. The receptors were gathered from a human donor who received a COVID-19 vaccine.

V and J are TRBV19 and TRBJ2-7; 9 nucleotides line up with TRBD2. J was trimmed by 2 bases and V by 4 bases; bases with no gene match: 6. Germline CDR1 is LNHDA and CDR2 is SQIVND (reference sequence). The CDR3 is 15 amino acids. For the CDR3, the DNA is TGTGCCAGTAGTAGAAGCGGGGGGCCTACCTACGAGCAGTACGTC. Translation gives CASSRSGGPTYEQYV.

The chain carries TRBV6-6 and TRBJ1-1, with a tentative D call TRBD1 (5 bases). The CDR3 has 15 amino acids. The ends were cut back, 7 bases at V and 3 bases at J, with 18 bases in the middle. CDR1 and CDR2 (germline): MNHNY, SVGAGI (reference sequence). The CDR3 reads CASTHRRGGDTEAFF. The CDR3 region has the DNA TGTGCCAGCACCCACCGGCGGGGGGGAGACACTGAAGCTTTCTTT.

The chain couples TRBV5-1 to TRBJ2-3; no clear D gene. Germline assignment: CDR1 SGHRS and CDR2 YFSETQ. Trimming took off 6 bases at V and 0 bases at J, with 14 bases between the two ends. The CDR3 consists of 15 residues. CDR3 amino acids: CASTRQADSTDTQYF. The DNA for the CDR3 is TGCGCCAGCACCCGGCAGGCCGATAGCACAGATACGCAGTATTTT.

Here the CDR3 DNA reads TGTGCCAGCAGCCAACTAAGTAACTCTGGGGCCAACGTCCTGACTTTC. Amino acids: CASSQLSNSGANVLTF. J is TRBJ2-6 and V is TRBV14; D is unresolved. Germline CDR1 is SGHDN and CDR2 is FVKESK. V was pared by 2 bases and J by 0 bases, with 8 bases between. The CDR3 has 16 amino acids.

The J gene is TRBJ1-6, the V gene TRBV4-1, with D perhaps TRBD1 (5 bases). CDR3 length: 15 amino acids. Per germline, CDR1 MGHRA and CDR2 YSYEKL. Trimming removed 4 bases from V and 8 bases from J, with 15 bases in between. Here the CDR3 DNA reads TGCGCCAGCAGCCGGGCACAGGAGTTTGATTCACCCCTCCACTTT. Its protein product is CASSRAQEFDSPLHF.

The chain joins TRBV28 to TRBJ1-5; possibly TRBD1 for D (5 bases). This CDR3 comprises 18 residues. The germline V gene encodes CDR1 MDHEN and CDR2 SYDVKM. Trimming removed 6 bases from V and 2 bases from J, with 23 bases in between. CDR3 residues: CASSPLMGTAVRNQPQHF. DNA for the CDR3: TGTGCCAGCAGCCCCCTGATGGGGACTGCGGTCCGCAATCAGCCCCAGCATTTT.

A few counts support this clone. The V gene is TRBV7-9, the J gene TRBJ2-2; D remains unclear. This CDR3 is 15 amino acids long. CDR1 is SEHNR, CDR2 FQNEAQ, per germline (reference sequence). V shed 0 bases and J shed 3 bases, with 8 bases lying between them. This chain's CDR3 is CASSLALVDTGELFF. CDR3 DNA: TGTGCCAGCAGCTTAGCCCTTGTGGACACCGGGGAGCTGTTTTTT.

This clone was seen a few times. This chain links TRBV18 with TRBJ1-4; 10 bases map to TRBD1. There are 16 residues in the CDR3. In germline, CDR1 is KGHSH, CDR2 LQKENI. The junction had 11 bases not matched to a gene; V was cut back by 2 bases and J by 11 bases. The CDR3 here is CASSPGTGVVGGKLFF. In DNA, the CDR3 is TGTGCCAGCTCACCAGGGACAGGGGTTGTCGGAGGGAAACTGTTTTTT.

The chain couples TRBV23-1 to TRBJ2-5; D unresolved. TRBV23-1 is labeled an ORF, and its function is uncertain. The ends were cut back, 3 bases at V and 4 bases at J, with 9 bases in the middle. CDR3 length: 13 residues. This chain's CDR3 is CASSQPLAETQYF. As DNA, the CDR3 is TGCGCCAGCAGTCAGCCTTTGGCAGAGACCCAGTACTTC.

The table lists this clone with a count of one. This chain uses TRBV6-5 with TRBJ2-1; D is perhaps TRBD1 or TRBD2 (6 bases each). The germline gives CDR1 MNHEY, CDR2 SVGAGI. Trimming took off 8 bases at V and 8 bases at J, with 19 bases between the two ends. CDR3 length equals 14 residues. As DNA, the CDR3 is TGTGCCAGCCCCGGAGGGGGTATTCGCCATGAGCAGTTCTTC. It is translated as CASPGGGIRHEQFF.

V and J are TRBV5-1 and TRBJ1-4; TRBD1 agrees at 10 bases. Germline loops: CDR1 SGHRS, CDR2 YFSETQ. Unmatched junction bases numbered 3, after V lost 1 base and J lost 6 bases. The CDR3 length is 15 residues. As DNA, the CDR3 is TGCGCCAGCAGCTTGTTCGGACAGGGGGATGAAAAACTGTTTTTT. Protein sequence: CASSLFGQGDEKLFF. The full variable domain, completed using reference TRBV5-1 and TRBJ1-4, is KAGVTQTPRYLIKTRGQQVTLSCSPISGHRSVSWYQQTPGQGLQFLFEYFSETQRNKGNFPGRFSGRQFSNSRSEMNVSTLELGDSALYLCASSLFGQGDEKLFFGSGTQLSVL.

The chain carries TRBV4-1 and TRBJ2-5; possibly TRBD2 for D (6 bases). CDR1 and CDR2 (germline): MGHRA, YSYEKL. The ends were cut back, 3 bases at V and 0 bases at J, with 11 bases in the middle. The CDR3 spans 15 residues. CDR3 bases: TGCGCCAGCAGCCAGGGGACTCAGTACCAAGAGACCCAGTACTTC. Protein sequence: CASSQGTQYQETQYF.

The V gene is TRBV29-1, the J gene TRBJ2-2, with 9 bases that match TRBD2. V shed 4 bases and J 6 bases; nucleotides not matched to a gene: 3. CDR3 length: 13 residues. Per germline, CDR1 SQVTM and CDR2 ANQGSEA. CDR3: CSVASSGAGELFF. The DNA of the CDR3 is TGCAGCGTTGCCTCTAGCGGGGCCGGGGAGCTGTTTTTT.

This sequence joins TRBV7-9 and TRBJ1-5, with TRBD1 identical over 7 bases. The CDR3 is 14 amino acids. V lost 5 bases, J lost 4 bases, and 5 bases stayed unmatched. Germline CDR1 is SEHNR and CDR2 is FQNEAQ (reference sequence). The CDR3 reads CASSHGTVNQPQHF. The CDR3 region has the DNA TGTGCCAGCAGCCATGGGACAGTAAATCAGCCCCAGCATTTT. The whole variable domain, filled in from reference TRBV7-9 and TRBJ1-5, reads DTGVSQNPRHKITKRGQNVTFRCDPISEHNRLYWYRQTLGQGPEFLTYFQNEAQLEKSRLLSDRFSAERPKGSFSTLEIQRTEQGDSAMYLCASSHGTVNQPQHFGDGTRLSIL.

V and J are TRBV28 and TRBJ1-6; D remains ambiguous. The V gene's germline CDR1 is MDHEN and CDR2 SYDVKM. The V end lost 2 bases, the J end lost 16 bases, and 12 bases lay between the germline ends. The CDR3 length is 12 residues. The CDR3 loop reads CASSLVTEQLHF. As DNA, the CDR3 is TGTGCCAGCAGTTTAGTGACGGAACAGCTCCACTTT.